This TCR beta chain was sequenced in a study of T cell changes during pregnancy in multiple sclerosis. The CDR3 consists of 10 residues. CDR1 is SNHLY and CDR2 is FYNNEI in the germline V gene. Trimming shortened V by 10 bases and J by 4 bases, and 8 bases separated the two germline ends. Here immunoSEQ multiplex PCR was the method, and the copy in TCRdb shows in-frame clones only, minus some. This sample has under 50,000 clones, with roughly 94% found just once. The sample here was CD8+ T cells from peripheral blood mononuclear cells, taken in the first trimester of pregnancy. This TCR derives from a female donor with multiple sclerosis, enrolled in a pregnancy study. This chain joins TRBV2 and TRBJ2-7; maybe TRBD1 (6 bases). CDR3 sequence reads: CATQGYEQYF. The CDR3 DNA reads TGTGCCACCCAGGGGTACGAGCAGTACTTC.